This section outlines one T cell receptor (beta chain) sequence together with its context. Method: immunoSEQ multiplex PCR; TCRdb's copy keeps in-frame clones and lacks some. The sample shows about 61,000 clones, around 77% of them seen only once. The data are from a study of blood T cell repertoires in COVID-19. V was cut by 1 base and J by 4 bases, with 12 bases left in between. CDR1 is SGDLS and CDR2 is YYNGEE in the germline V gene. This CDR3 has 16 residues. The sequence was obtained from a man at least 80 years old with active or convalescent COVID-19. The chain couples TRBV9 to TRBJ1-6, with D perhaps TRBD1 (5 bases). The sample consisted of peripheral blood. CDR3 in amino acids: CASSVSGHLYNSPLHF. CDR3 nucleotide sequence: TGTGCCAGCAGCGTATCAGGGCACCTATATAATTCACCCCTCCACTTT.